The next 31 T cell receptor beta chains were all read from a single sample in a study of blood T cell repertoires in COVID-19. Produced via immunoSEQ multiplex PCR; TCRdb's table is partial and in-frame only. The sample has about 260,000 clones; about nine tenths are singletons. Sequenced: PBMCs or T cells enriched from blood (not recorded which). Receptors were obtained from a woman aged 50 to 65 who had recovered from COVID-19.

V usage is TRBV3-1 (or the pseudogene TRBV3-2) and J usage is TRBJ1-2; TRBD1 matches 9 bases. Looked up from germline, CDR1 is LGHDT and CDR2 is YNNKEL (reference sequence). The CDR3 runs 15 residues. The V and J ends lost 0 bases and 6 bases, in that order; junction bases with no gene match: 5. The chain's CDR3 is CASSQDNGQGHGYTF. The DNA for the CDR3 is TGTGCCAGCAGCCAAGATAACGGACAGGGGCATGGCTACACCTTC.

The V and J genes are TRBV7-2 and TRBJ2-1; the match to TRBD2 covers 11 bases. After removal of 8 bases from V and 9 bases from J, the junction contained 9 bases not matched to a gene. The germline CDR1 and CDR2 sequences are SGHTA and FQGNSA. There are 14 residues in the CDR3. The CDR3 DNA sequence: TGTGCCAGCGCGACTAGCGGGACTTACGGTGAGCAGTTCTTC. Protein sequence: CASATSGTYGEQFF.

The V and J genes are TRBV5-4 and TRBJ1-2; D gene uncertain. The CDR3 runs to 13 residues. Deletions cut 0 bases from V and 4 bases from J, with 7 bases between. Germline loops: CDR1 SGHNT, CDR2 YYREEE (reference sequence). Here the CDR3 reads CASSLDSLYGYTF. In nucleotides, the CDR3 is TGTGCCAGCAGCTTGGACAGCCTCTATGGCTACACCTTC.

This clone has only one observation. The chain has TRBV4-1 and TRBJ1-1; D unclear. This CDR3 contains 13 residues. The V end lost 0 bases, the J end lost 4 bases, and 6 bases lay between the germline ends. Germline CDR1 MGHRA, CDR2 YSYEKL. This chain's CDR3 is CASSQDSGTEAFF. The CDR3 bases are TGCGCCAGCAGCCAAGACTCAGGCACTGAAGCTTTCTTT.

This clone was picked up a small number of times. This sequence joins TRBV5-1 and TRBJ1-2; D is perhaps TRBD1 (5 bases). V was cut by 4 bases and J by 3 bases, with 16 bases left in between. The CDR3 is made up of 15 amino acids. The germline CDR1 and CDR2 sequences are SGHRS and YFSETQ. The CDR3 DNA reads TGCGCCAGCAGCGCAAACCCGACAGTTTACTATGGCTACACCTTC. Translating it yields CASSANPTVYYGYTF. The full variable domain, its missing parts supplied by reference TRBV5-1 and TRBJ1-2, is KAGVTQTPRYLIKTRGQQVTLSCSPISGHRSVSWYQQTPGQGLQFLFEYFSETQRNKGNFPGRFSGRQFSNSRSEMNVSTLELGDSALYLCASSANPTVYYGYTFGSGTRLTVV.

The genes are TRBV7-8 and TRBJ2-6; no clear D. Germline values: CDR1 SGHVS, CDR2 FQNEAQ. The CDR3 sequence is 15 residues long. V shed 0 bases and J shed 0 bases, with 3 bases lying between them. CDR3 bases: TGTGCCAGCAGCTTAGCGAGCTCTGGGGCCAACGTCCTGACTTTC. It specifies CASSLASSGANVLTF.

This chain joins TRBV5-6 and TRBJ1-3, with D possibly matching TRBD1 (5 bases). Germline V lookup: CDR1 SGHDT, CDR2 YYEEEE. The length of the CDR3 is 15 residues. V was pared by 2 bases and J by 2 bases, with 11 bases between. The CDR3 coding sequence is TGTGCCAGCAGCTTTGGGGGGGTAACTGGAAACACCATATATTTT. This gives the protein CASSFGGVTGNTIYF. Full variable domain (missing parts from reference TRBV5-6 and TRBJ1-3): DAGVTQSPTHLIKTRGQQVTLRCSPKSGHDTVSWYQQALGQGPQFIFQYYEEEERQRGNFPDRFSGHQFPNYSSELNVNALLLGDSALYLCASSFGGVTGNTIYFGEGSWLTVV.

Only one count was recorded for this clone. The chain combines TRBV7-2 with TRBJ1-4, with unresolved D. Germline lookup yields CDR1 SGHTA and CDR2 FQGNSA. This CDR3 has 16 amino acids. The V end lost 1 base, the J end lost 5 bases, and 14 bases lay between the germline ends. The CDR3 region is CASSLGFGALNEKLFF. CDR3 DNA sequence: TGTGCCAGCAGCTTAGGTTTCGGAGCTCTGAATGAAAAACTGTTTTTT.

The V call is TRBV4-3, the J call TRBJ2-1, with D possibly matching TRBD1 (6 bases). CDR1 is LGHNA, CDR2 YSLEER, per germline. The V gene lost 0 bases and the J gene lost 3 bases, with 12 bases spanning the gap. The CDR3 sequence is 16 residues long. The DNA for the CDR3 is TGCGCCAGCAGCCAAGAATACAGGGATTTCTACAATGAGCAGTTCTTC. Its protein is CASSQEYRDFYNEQFF.

The V and J genes are TRBV19 and TRBJ2-3; tentatively, D is TRBD2 (7 bases). V was cut by 5 bases and J by 0 bases, with 15 bases left in between. Germline-derived CDR1 and CDR2 are LNHDA and SQIVND (reference sequence). The CDR3 is 16 residues long. The CDR3 loop reads CASSPEGGTSTDTQYF. Written as DNA, the CDR3 is TGTGCCAGTAGTCCCGAGGGGGGGACTAGCACAGATACGCAGTATTTT.

This chain uses TRBV11-2 with TRBJ2-7; 7 bases fit TRBD2. The CDR3 has 11 amino acids. Germline V gene sequence: CDR1 SGHAT, CDR2 FQNNGV. After removal of 7 bases from V and 11 bases from J, the junction contained 8 bases not matched to a gene. CDR3: CASNFRGREYF. As DNA, the CDR3 is TGTGCCAGCAATTTTCGGGGGAGGGAGTACTTC.

The chain uses TRBV4-3 and TRBJ1-6; D might be TRBD1 (6 bases). The CDR3 is 18 residues long. V was shortened by 0 bases and J by 8 bases, with 20 bases between the two germline ends. Germline CDR1 LGHNA, CDR2 YSLEER. The CDR3: CASSQEGGLTGSYSPLHF. Here the CDR3 DNA reads TGCGCCAGCAGCCAAGAAGGTGGGCTGACAGGCAGCTATTCACCCCTCCACTTT.

The chain has TRBV20-1 and TRBJ2-3, with a weak D call TRBD2 (5 bases). The germline V gene has CDR1 DFQATT and CDR2 SNEGSKA (reference sequence). V lost 5 bases to trimming and J lost 2 bases, with 5 bases between them. The CDR3 sequence is 11 residues long. CDR3 loop: CSADYTDTQYF. CDR3 nucleotides: TGCAGTGCTGACTACACAGATACGCAGTATTTT.

A remark on this clone: This sample includes further DNA sequences coding for the same CDR3. The chain links TRBV28 to TRBJ1-5; possibly TRBD1 for D (6 bases). The CDR3 runs 14 residues. The V end was cut by 4 bases, the J end by 3 bases, with 10 bases between. Germline V gene sequence: CDR1 MDHEN, CDR2 SYDVKM. The CDR3 region is CASSSGQPNQPQHF. DNA for the CDR3: TGTGCCAGCAGTTCCGGACAGCCCAATCAGCCCCAGCATTTT.

This rearrangement joins TRBV7-9 to TRBJ1-1; tentatively, D is TRBD1 (5 bases). This CDR3 has 14 amino acids. V was trimmed by 3 bases and J by 6 bases, leaving 14 bases between them. Per germline, CDR1 SEHNR and CDR2 FQNEAQ (reference sequence). CDR3 coding DNA: TGTGCCAGCAGCTTGAATGGGGCATGGGCTGAAGCTTTCTTT. Its protein product is CASSLNGAWAEAFF.

CDR3 nucleotide sequence: TGTGCCACCAGCAGGCTCGACAGGGATAATTCACCCCTCCACTTT. This sequence encodes CATSRLDRDNSPLHF. The J gene is TRBJ1-6, the V gene TRBV15; 7 bases are shared with TRBD1. V lost 3 bases, J lost 5 bases, and 4 bases stayed unmatched. Germline V gene data show CDR1 as LNHNV and CDR2 as YYDKDF (reference sequence). This CDR3 is 15 amino acids long.

The chain joins TRBV27 to TRBJ2-7; maybe TRBD2 (6 bases). V lost 2 bases to trimming and J lost 4 bases, with 15 bases between them. The CDR3 runs 15 residues. Germline V gene data show CDR1 as MNHEY and CDR2 as SMNVEV (reference sequence). The CDR3 reads CASSLTSSQPYEQYF. The CDR3 DNA is TGTGCCAGCAGTTTAACTAGCAGTCAACCTTACGAGCAGTACTTC.

The chain employs TRBV28 and TRBJ1-5; no clear D gene. V was pared by 6 bases and J by 5 bases, with 17 bases between. CDR3 length equals 15 residues. From germline, CDR1 is MDHEN and CDR2 SYDVKM. The CDR3 DNA reads as TGTGCCAGCAGCCCCGGTCTTCGAAGCTATCAGCCCCAGCATTTT. Encoded protein: CASSPGLRSYQPQHF.

This chain connects TRBV3-1 (or the pseudogene TRBV3-2) to TRBJ2-1; TRBD2 is a possible D gene (6 bases). The V and J ends lost 11 bases and 6 bases respectively, with 26 bases between them. This CDR3 is 16 amino acids long. Germline CDR1 is LGHDT and CDR2 is YNNKEL (reference sequence). In nucleotides, the CDR3 is TGTGCCGGAGGGCCGGGCCATTATATCATCGTCAATGAGCAGTTCTTC. Residues: CAGGPGHYIIVNEQFF.

The chain couples TRBV20-1 to TRBJ2-7; weak D call: TRBD2 (7 bases). The CDR3 length is 15 residues. Germline V gene sequence: CDR1 DFQATT, CDR2 SNEGSKA (reference sequence). Trimming left V 3 bases short and J 3 bases short, with 18 bases between. The CDR3 protein is CSASGGAGEDYEQYF. CDR3 DNA sequence: TGCAGTGCTAGTGGGGGGGCGGGAGAGGACTACGAGCAGTACTTC.

The V and J genes are TRBV7-3 and TRBJ2-1, with D possibly matching TRBD1 (5 bases). In germline, CDR1 is SGHTA, CDR2 FQGTGA. The CDR3 sequence is 14 residues long. The germline V and J ends were trimmed by 2 bases and 7 bases, with 12 bases remaining between them. Written as DNA, the CDR3 is TGTGCCAGCAGCTTAGGGGCTAGGCGGAATGAGCAGTTCTTC. It is translated as CASSLGARRNEQFF.

The rearrangement links TRBV4-3 to TRBJ2-2; TRBD2 is a possible D gene (6 bases). Trimming stripped 4 bases from V and 6 bases from J, with 18 bases between. The V gene's germline CDR1 is LGHNA and CDR2 YSLEER. The CDR3 covers 16 residues. CDR3 protein: CASSRGTGTGAGELFF. In nucleotides, the CDR3 is TGCGCCAGCAGCCGCGGAACCGGGACTGGAGCCGGGGAGCTGTTTTTT.

The J gene is TRBJ1-3, the V gene TRBV5-6; D gene ambiguous. CDR3 length: 15 amino acids. Germline CDR1 SGHDT, CDR2 YYEEEE. The V end lost 4 bases, the J end lost 0 bases, and 11 bases lay between the germline ends. CDR3 protein: CASSPDKASGNTIYF. In DNA form, the CDR3 reads TGTGCCAGCAGCCCCGACAAGGCCTCTGGAAACACCATATATTTT.

The genes are TRBV3-1 (or the pseudogene TRBV3-2) and TRBJ2-5, with D perhaps matching TRBD1 (5 bases). Germline assignment: CDR1 LGHDT and CDR2 YNNKEL (reference sequence). The CDR3 totals 16 residues. V gave up 1 base and J gave up 1 base, with 13 bases separating them. The CDR3 protein is CASSQGRQGIQETQYF. The CDR3 coding sequence is TGTGCCAGCAGCCAAGGACGGCAGGGAATCCAAGAGACCCAGTACTTC.

The CDR3 sequence: CASSQGLAVNEQFF. Here the CDR3 DNA reads TGTGCCAGCAGTCAGGGACTAGCGGTAAATGAGCAGTTCTTC. This chain uses TRBV6-5 with TRBJ2-1; 11 positions match TRBD2. This CDR3 is built from 14 residues. Germline V lookup: CDR1 MNHEY, CDR2 SVGAGI. The V and J ends lost 5 bases and 7 bases, in that order; junction bases with no gene match: 4.

This clone was recorded a few times. This sequence joins TRBV28 and TRBJ1-6, with D perhaps matching TRBD1 (6 bases). V dropped 5 bases and J dropped 8 bases, with 16 bases sitting between them. The germline CDR1 and CDR2 sequences are MDHEN and SYDVKM. This CDR3 has 15 amino acids. CDR3 loop: CASSGTNYRDSPLHF. The CDR3 DNA follows: TGTGCCAGCAGTGGGACGAACTACAGGGATTCACCCCTCCACTTT.

V usage is TRBV10-3 and J usage is TRBJ1-3; D is undetermined. Germline V CDR1 and CDR2: ENHRY, SYGVKD. Trimming removed 11 bases at V and 4 bases at J, with 12 bases between. This CDR3 is built from 12 residues. CDR3 protein: CAVSMAGNTIYF. The CDR3 DNA reads TGTGCCGTATCCATGGCCGGAAACACCATATATTTT.

V and J are TRBV5-1 and TRBJ2-4; perhaps TRBD2 as D (6 bases). Germline CDR1 is SGHRS and CDR2 is YFSETQ. The germline V and J ends were trimmed by 3 bases and 7 bases, with 17 bases remaining between them. The CDR3 is 15 residues long. This chain's CDR3 is CASSSQRDGSNIQYF. CDR3 nucleotides: TGCGCCAGCAGCTCACAACGAGACGGGAGTAACATTCAGTACTTC.

The J gene is TRBJ2-7, the V gene TRBV6-5; possibly TRBD1 for D (5 bases). The V gene lost 2 bases and the J gene lost 2 bases, with 13 bases spanning the gap. The CDR3 contains 15 residues. Germline V gene data show CDR1 as MNHEY and CDR2 as SVGAGI. The CDR3 loop reads CASSYRVGAAYEQYF. The CDR3 bases are TGTGCCAGCAGTTACCGGGTAGGGGCTGCCTACGAGCAGTACTTC.

The V gene is TRBV19, the J gene TRBJ1-1; 9 bases are shared with TRBD1. The V and J ends lost 3 bases and 6 bases, in that order; junction bases with no gene match: 5. Looked up from germline, CDR1 is LNHDA and CDR2 is SQIVND (reference sequence). CDR3 length: 14 residues. CDR3 bases: TGTGCCAGTAGTATGACCGACAGGGGGGCTGAAGCTTTCTTT. Protein product: CASSMTDRGAEAFF.

This chain links TRBV5-1 with TRBJ2-7, with TRBD2 matching 12 bases. V was clipped by 7 bases and J by 2 bases; unmatched bases: 4. The germline CDR1 and CDR2 sequences are SGHRS and YFSETQ. CDR3 length: 14 residues. The CDR3 DNA follows: TGCGCCAGCCGAGGACTAGCGGGAACCTACGAGCAGTACTTC. Protein sequence: CASRGLAGTYEQYF.